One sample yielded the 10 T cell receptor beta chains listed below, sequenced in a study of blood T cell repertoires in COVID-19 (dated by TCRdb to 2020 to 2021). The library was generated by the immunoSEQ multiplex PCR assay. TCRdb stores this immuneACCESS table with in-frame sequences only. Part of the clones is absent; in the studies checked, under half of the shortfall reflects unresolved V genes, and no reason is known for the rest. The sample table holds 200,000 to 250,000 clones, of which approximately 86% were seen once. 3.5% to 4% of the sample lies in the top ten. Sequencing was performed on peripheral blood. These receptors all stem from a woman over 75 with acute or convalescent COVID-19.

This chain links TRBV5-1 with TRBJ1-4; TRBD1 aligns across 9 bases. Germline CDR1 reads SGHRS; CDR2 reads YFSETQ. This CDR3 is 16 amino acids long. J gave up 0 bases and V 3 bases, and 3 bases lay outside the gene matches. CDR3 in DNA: TGCGCCAGCAGCTCGGGACAGGGTTCAACTAATGAAAAACTGTTTTTT. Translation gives CASSSGQGSTNEKLFF.

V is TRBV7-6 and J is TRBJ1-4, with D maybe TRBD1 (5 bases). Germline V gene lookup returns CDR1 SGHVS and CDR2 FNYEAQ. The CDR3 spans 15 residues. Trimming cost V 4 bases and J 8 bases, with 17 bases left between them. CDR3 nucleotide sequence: TGTGCCAGCAGCTCCTCCCTCGGGACTAGGGAAAAACTGTTTTTT. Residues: CASSSSLGTREKLFF.

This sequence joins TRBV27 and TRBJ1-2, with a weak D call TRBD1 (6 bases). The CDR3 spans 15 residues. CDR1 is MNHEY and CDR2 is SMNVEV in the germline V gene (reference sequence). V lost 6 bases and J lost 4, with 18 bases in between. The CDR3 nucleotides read TGTGCCAGCAGCAAAGGACAGTCGGATGGCTATGGCTACACCTTC. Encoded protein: CASSKGQSDGYGYTF.

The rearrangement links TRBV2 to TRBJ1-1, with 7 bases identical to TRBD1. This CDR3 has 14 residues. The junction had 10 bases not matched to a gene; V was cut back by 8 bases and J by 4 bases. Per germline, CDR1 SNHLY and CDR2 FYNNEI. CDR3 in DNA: TGTGCCAGCTCTATGGAGGGGGCGAGCACTGAAGCTTTCTTT. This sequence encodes CASSMEGASTEAFF.

The CDR3 DNA reads TGTGCCAGCAGCCTCAGCGGTGCCTCTGGAAACACCATATATTTT. Its translation is CASSLSGASGNTIYF. The chain is built from TRBV9 and TRBJ1-3, with no clear D. This CDR3 comprises 15 residues. Germline V CDR1 and CDR2: SGDLS, YYNGEE. Trimming stripped 4 bases from V and 0 bases from J, with 11 bases between.

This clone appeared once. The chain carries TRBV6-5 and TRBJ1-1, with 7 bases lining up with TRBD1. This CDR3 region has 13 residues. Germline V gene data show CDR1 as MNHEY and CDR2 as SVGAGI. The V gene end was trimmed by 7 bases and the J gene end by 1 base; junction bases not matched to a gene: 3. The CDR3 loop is CASTRTGNTEAFF. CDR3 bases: TGTGCCAGCACCCGGACAGGGAACACTGAAGCTTTCTTT.

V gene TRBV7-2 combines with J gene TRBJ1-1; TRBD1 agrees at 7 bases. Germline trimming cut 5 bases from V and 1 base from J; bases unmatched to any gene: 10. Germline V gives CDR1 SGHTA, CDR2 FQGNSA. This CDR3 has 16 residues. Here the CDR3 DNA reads TGTGCCAGCAGCCCTCGACAGGGATGGTCGAACACTGAAGCTTTCTTT. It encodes CASSPRQGWSNTEAFF.

CDR3 amino acids: CASSPTGMIGSGYTF. The CDR3 bases are TGTGCCAGCTCTCCCACAGGGATGATTGGAAGTGGCTACACCTTC. The V and J genes are TRBV6-5 and TRBJ1-2; TRBD1 is a possible D gene (6 bases). The CDR3 runs 15 residues. The germline V gene encodes CDR1 MNHEY and CDR2 SVGAGI. V lost 8 bases and J lost 7, with 23 bases in between.

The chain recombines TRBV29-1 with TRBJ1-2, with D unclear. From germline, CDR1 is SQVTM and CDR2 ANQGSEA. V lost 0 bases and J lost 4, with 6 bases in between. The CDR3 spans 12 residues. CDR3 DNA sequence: TGCAGCGTTGAAGACGGGATCTATGGCTACACCTTC. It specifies CSVEDGIYGYTF.

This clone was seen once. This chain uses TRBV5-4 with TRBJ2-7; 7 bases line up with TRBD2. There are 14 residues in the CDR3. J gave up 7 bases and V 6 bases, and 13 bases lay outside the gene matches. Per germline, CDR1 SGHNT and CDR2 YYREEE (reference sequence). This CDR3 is CASTTGVAGFEQYF. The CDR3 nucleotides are TGTGCCAGCACCACCGGGGTAGCGGGTTTTGAGCAGTACTTC.